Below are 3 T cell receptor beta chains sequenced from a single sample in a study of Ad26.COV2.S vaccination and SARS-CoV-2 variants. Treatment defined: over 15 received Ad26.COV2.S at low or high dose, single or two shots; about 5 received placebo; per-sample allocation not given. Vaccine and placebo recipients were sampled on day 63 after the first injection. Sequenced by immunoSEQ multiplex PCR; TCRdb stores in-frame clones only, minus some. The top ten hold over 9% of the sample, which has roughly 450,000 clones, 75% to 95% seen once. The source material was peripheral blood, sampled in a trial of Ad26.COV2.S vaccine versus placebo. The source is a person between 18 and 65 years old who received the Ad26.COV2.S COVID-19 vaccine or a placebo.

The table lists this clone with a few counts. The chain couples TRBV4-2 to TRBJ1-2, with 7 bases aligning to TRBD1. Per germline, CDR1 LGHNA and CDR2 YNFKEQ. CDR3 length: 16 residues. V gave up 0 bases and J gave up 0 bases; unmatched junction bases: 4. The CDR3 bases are TGTGCCAGCAGCCAAGATAGACAGGGCGCTAACTATGGCTACACCTTC. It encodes CASSQDRQGANYGYTF.

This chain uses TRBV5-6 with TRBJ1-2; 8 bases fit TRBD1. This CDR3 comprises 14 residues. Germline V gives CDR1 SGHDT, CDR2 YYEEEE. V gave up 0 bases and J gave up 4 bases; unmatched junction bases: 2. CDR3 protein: CASSLGGQAYGYTF. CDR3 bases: TGTGCCAGCAGCTTGGGGGGACAGGCCTATGGCTACACCTTC.

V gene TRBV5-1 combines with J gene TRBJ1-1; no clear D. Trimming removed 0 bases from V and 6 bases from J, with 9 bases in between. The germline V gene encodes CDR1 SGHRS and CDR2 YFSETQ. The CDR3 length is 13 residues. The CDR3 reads CASSLELHSEAFF. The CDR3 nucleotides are TGCGCCAGCAGCTTGGAACTACATTCTGAAGCTTTCTTT.